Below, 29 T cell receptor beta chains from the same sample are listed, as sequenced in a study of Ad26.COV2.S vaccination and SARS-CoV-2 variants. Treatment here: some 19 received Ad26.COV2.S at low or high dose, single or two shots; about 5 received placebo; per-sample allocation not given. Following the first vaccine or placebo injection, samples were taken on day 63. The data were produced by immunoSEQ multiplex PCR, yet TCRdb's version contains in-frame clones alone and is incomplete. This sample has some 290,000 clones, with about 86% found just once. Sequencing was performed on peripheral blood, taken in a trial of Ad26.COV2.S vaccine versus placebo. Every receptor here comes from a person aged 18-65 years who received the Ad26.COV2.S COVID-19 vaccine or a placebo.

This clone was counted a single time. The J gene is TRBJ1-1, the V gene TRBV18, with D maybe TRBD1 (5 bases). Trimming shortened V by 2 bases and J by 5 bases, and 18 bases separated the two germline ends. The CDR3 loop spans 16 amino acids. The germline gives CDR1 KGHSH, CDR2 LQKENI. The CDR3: CASSPTSGPGGTEAFF. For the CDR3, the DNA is TGTGCCAGCTCACCAACGTCAGGGCCCGGTGGGACTGAAGCTTTCTTT.

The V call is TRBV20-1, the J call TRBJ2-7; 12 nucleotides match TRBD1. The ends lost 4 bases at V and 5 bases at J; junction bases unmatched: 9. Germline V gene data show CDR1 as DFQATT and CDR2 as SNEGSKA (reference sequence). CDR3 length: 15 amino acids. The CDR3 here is CSANDPGTGGNEQYF. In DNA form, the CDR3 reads TGCAGTGCTAATGATCCCGGGACAGGGGGCAACGAGCAGTACTTC.

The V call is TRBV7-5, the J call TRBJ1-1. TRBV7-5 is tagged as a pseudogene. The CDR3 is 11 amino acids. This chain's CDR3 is CVRSSPTEAFF. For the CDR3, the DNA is TGTGTCAGAAGCTCCCCCACTGAAGCTTTCTTT.

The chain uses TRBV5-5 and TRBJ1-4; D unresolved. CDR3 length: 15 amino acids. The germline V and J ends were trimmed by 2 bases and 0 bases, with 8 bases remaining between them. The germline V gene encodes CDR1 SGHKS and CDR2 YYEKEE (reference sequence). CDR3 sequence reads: CASSLGPSTNEKLFF. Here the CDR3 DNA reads TGTGCCAGCAGCTTAGGTCCCTCAACTAATGAAAAACTGTTTTTT.

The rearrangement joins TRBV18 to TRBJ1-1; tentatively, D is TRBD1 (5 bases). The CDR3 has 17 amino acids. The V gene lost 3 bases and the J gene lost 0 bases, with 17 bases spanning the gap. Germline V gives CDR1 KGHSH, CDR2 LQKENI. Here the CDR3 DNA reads TGTGCCAGCTCACCCACAATTGGACACCTGATGAACACTGAAGCTTTCTTT. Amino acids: CASSPTIGHLMNTEAFF.

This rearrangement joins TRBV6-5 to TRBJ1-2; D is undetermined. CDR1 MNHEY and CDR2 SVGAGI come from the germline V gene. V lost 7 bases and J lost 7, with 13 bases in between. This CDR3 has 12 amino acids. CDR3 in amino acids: CASIGPGTGYTF. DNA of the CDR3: TGTGCCAGCATCGGACCGGGAACTGGCTACACCTTC.

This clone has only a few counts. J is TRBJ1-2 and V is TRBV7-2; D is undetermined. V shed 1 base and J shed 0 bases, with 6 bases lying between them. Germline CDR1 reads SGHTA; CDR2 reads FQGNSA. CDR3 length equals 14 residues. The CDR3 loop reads CASSLVPANYGYTF. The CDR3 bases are TGTGCCAGCAGCTTAGTCCCAGCTAACTATGGCTACACCTTC.

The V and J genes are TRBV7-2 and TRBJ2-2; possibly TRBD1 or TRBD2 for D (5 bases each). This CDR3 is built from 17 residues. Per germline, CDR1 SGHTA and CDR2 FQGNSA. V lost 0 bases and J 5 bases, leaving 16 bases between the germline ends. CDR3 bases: TGTGCCAGCAGCTTAGCTGCCGGGGCCGTAGTTACCGGGGAGCTGTTTTTT. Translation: CASSLAAGAVVTGELFF.

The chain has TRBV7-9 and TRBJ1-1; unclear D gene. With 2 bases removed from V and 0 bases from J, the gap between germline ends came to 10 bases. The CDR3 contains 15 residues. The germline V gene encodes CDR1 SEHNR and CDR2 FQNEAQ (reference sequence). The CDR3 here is CASSLWADLNTEAFF. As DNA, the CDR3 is TGTGCCAGCAGCTTATGGGCAGACTTGAACACTGAAGCTTTCTTT.

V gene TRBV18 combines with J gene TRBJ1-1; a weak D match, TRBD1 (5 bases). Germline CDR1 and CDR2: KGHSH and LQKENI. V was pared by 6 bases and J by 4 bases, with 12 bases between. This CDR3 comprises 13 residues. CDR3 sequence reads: CASSPSGGTEAFF. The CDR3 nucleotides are TGTGCCAGCTCCCCCTCCGGGGGCACTGAAGCTTTCTTT.

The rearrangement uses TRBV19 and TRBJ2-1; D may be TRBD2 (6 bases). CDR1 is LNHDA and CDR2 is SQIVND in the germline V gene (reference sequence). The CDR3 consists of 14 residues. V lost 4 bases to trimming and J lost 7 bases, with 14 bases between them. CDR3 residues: CASSTLAGFNEQFF. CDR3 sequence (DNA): TGTGCCAGTAGTACACTAGCAGGTTTTAATGAGCAGTTCTTC.

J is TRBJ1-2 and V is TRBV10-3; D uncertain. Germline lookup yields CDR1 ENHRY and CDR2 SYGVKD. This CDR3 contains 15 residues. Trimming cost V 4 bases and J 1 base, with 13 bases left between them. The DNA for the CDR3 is TGTGCCATCAGTGGAACACTACCATTTAACTATGGCTACACCTTC. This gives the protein CAISGTLPFNYGYTF.

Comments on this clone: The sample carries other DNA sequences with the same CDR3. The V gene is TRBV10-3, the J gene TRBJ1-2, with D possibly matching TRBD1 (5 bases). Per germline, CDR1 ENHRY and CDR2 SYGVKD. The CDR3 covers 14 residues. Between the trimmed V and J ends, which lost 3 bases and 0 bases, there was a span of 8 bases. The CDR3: CAISDLTANYGYTF. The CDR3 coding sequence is TGTGCCATCAGTGACCTGACAGCTAACTATGGCTACACCTTC.

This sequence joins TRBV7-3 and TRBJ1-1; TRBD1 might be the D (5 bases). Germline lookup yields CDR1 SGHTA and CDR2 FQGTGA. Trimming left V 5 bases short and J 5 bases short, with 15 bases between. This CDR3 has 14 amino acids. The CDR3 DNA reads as TGTGCCAGCAGCCCTGCGGGCCGGGGGACTGAAGCTTTCTTT. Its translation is CASSPAGRGTEAFF. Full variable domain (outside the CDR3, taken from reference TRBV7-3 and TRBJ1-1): GAGVSQTPSNKVTEKGKYVELRCDPISGHTALYWYRQSLGQGPEFLIYFQGTGAADDSGLPNDRFFAVRPEGSVSTLKIQRTERGDSAVYLCASSPAGRGTEAFFGQGTRLTVV.

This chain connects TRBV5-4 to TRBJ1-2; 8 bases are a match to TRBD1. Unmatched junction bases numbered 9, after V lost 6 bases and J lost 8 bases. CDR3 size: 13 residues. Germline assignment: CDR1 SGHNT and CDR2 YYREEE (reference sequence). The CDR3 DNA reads TGTGCCAGCACTTGGGGACAGGAGGAAGGCTACACCTTC. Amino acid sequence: CASTWGQEEGYTF.

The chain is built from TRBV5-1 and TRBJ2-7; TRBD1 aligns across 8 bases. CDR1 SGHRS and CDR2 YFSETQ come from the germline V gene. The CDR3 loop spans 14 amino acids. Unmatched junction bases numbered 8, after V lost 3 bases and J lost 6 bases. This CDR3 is CASSSSSTGGEQYF. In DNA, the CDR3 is TGCGCCAGCAGCTCCTCCTCAACAGGGGGCGAGCAGTACTTC.

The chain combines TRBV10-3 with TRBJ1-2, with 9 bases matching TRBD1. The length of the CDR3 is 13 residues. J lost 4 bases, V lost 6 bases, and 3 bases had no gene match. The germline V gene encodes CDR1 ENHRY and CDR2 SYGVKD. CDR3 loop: CAISRGQGYGYTF. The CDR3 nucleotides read TGTGCCATCAGCCGGGGACAGGGCTATGGCTACACCTTC.

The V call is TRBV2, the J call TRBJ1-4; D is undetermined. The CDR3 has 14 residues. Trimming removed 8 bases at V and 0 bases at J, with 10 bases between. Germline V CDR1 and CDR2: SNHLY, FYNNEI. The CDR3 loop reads CASLFSATNEKLFF. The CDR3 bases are TGTGCCAGCCTCTTCTCTGCAACTAATGAAAAACTGTTTTTT.

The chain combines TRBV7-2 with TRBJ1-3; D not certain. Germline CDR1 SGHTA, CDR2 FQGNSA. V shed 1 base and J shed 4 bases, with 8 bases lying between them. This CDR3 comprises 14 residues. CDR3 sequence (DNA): TGTGCCAGCAGCTTAGTCCCAGCAGGAAACACCATATATTTT. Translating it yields CASSLVPAGNTIYF.

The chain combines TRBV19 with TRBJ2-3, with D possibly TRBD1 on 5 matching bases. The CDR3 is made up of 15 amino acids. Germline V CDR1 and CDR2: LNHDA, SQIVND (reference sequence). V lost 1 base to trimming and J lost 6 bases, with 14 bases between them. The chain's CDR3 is CASSIAGRAADTQYF. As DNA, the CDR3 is TGTGCCAGTAGTATAGCAGGCAGGGCCGCGGATACGCAGTATTTT.

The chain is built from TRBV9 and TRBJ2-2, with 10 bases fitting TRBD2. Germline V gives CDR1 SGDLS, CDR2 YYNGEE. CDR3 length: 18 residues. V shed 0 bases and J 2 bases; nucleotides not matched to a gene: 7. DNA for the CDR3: TGTGCCAGCAGCGTAGCCAGCGGGGGGGCCCGTAACACCGGGGAGCTGTTTTTT. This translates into CASSVASGGARNTGELFF.

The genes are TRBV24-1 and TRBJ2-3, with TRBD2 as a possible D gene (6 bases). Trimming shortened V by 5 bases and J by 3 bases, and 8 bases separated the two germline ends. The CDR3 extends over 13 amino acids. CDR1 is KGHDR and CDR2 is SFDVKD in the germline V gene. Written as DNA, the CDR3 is TGTGCCACCAGTGTTGCGGGGACAGATACGCAGTATTTT. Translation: CATSVAGTDTQYF.

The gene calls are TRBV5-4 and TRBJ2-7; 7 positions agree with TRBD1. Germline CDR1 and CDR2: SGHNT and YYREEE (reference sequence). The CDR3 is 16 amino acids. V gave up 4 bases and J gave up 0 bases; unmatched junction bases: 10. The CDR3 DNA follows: TGTGCCAGCAGCAACCCTACAGGGGAAACCTCCTACGAGCAGTACTTC. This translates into CASSNPTGETSYEQYF.

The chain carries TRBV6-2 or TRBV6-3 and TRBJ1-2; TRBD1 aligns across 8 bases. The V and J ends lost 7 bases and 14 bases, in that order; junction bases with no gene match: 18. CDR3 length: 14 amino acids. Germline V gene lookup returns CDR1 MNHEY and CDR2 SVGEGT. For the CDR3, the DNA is TGTGCCAGCAACCCAGACCCCCGGGACAGGCAGAATACCTTC. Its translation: CASNPDPRDRQNTF.

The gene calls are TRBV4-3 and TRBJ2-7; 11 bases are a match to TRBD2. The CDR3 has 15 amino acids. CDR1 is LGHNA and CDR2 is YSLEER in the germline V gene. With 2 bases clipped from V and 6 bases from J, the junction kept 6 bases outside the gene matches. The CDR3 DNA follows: TGCGCCAGCAGCCAACTGACTAGCGGGGTTAGCGAGCAGTACTTC. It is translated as CASSQLTSGVSEQYF.

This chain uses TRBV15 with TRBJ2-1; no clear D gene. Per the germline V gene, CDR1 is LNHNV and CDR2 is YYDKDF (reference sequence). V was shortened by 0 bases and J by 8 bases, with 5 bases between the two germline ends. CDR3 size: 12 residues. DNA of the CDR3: TGTGCCACCAGCAGAGATTTCGATGAGCAGTTCTTC. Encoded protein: CATSRDFDEQFF.

The CDR3 DNA is TGTGCCAGCTCTCCCGCGGACATGAACACTGAAGCTTTCTTT. It yields the protein CASSPADMNTEAFF. The V call is TRBV18, the J call TRBJ1-1, with D tentatively TRBD1 (5 bases). Trimming left V 6 bases short and J 0 bases short, with 11 bases between. The CDR3 length is 14 residues. Germline assignment: CDR1 KGHSH and CDR2 LQKENI.

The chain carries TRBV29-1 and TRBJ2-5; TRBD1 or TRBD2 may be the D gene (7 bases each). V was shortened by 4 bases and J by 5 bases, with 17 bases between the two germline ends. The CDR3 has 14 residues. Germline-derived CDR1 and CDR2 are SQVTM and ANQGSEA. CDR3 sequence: CSVAREGAGETQYF. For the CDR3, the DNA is TGCAGCGTTGCTAGGGAGGGGGCTGGGGAGACCCAGTACTTC.

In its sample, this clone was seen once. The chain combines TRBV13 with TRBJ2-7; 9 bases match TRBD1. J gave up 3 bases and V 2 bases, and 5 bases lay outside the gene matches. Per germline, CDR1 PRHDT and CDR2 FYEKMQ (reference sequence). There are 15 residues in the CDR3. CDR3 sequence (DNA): TGTGCCAGCAGCTTAAACAGGGGGCGCGTCTACGAGCAGTACTTC. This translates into CASSLNRGRVYEQYF.